A selection of T cell receptor beta chains follows, all from one sample in a study of vaccination effects on CD4 cells after COVID-19. The data were produced by immunoSEQ multiplex PCR, yet TCRdb's version contains in-frame clones alone and is incomplete. This table has around 41,000 clones, roughly four fifths appearing once. These TCRs' antigens remain unknown. Source: CD4+ T cells from PBMCs cultured with SARS-CoV-2 spike peptides, taken before COVID-19 vaccination. The receptors here all came from a human donor who received a COVID-19 vaccine. Each CDR3 is given with its conserved first and last residue. A D gene is named only where the DNA matches it firmly. Not all rows give a size; the values are once, few, many and, for expanded clones, a class.

j_call | clone_size | v_call | d_call | cdr3_nt | cdr3_aa
TRBJ2-2 | NA | TRBV29-1 | TRBD2 | TGCAGCGTGGGCCGGACTAGCGGGGGCGACGGGGAGCTGTTTTTT | CSVGRTSGGDGELFF
TRBJ2-3 | NA | TRBV28 | NA | TGTGCCAGCAACTTAAGGGGAGGCCCTTTTAGCACAGATACGCAGTATTTT | CASNLRGGPFSTDTQYF
TRBJ2-5 | NA | TRBV7-8 | NA | TGTGCCAGCAGCCGCACGACAGGATCCCAGACCCAGTACTTC | CASSRTTGSQTQYF
TRBJ2-4 | NA | TRBV25-1 | NA | TGTGCCAGCAGTGAATTAGGGGGGGGCGGGAACATTCAGTACTTC | CASSELGGGGNIQYF
TRBJ2-1 | NA | TRBV24-1 | TRBD1 | TGTGCCACCAGTGACCCAGGGGGCGCGGCGAATGAGCAGTTCTTC | CATSDPGGAANEQFF
TRBJ2-3 | NA | TRBV19 | TRBD1 | TGTGCCAGTAGTCCCCCCCCAATCCAAAGGACAGGGTGGAAGGATACGCAGTATTTT | CASSPPPIQRTGWKDTQYF
TRBJ1-1 | NA | TRBV5-1 | TRBD1 | TGCGCCAGCAGCTTGCTGGGACAGCTTAACACTGAAGCTTTCTTT | CASSLLGQLNTEAFF
TRBJ1-1 | NA | TRBV2 | TRBD1 | TGTGCCAACGTGGGGACAGCGACGAACACTGAAGCTTTCTTT | CANVGTATNTEAFF
TRBJ2-5 | NA | TRBV6-5 | TRBD2 | TGTGCCAGCAGGGGCGGGGGGGAGTGGGAGACCCAGTACTTC | CASRGGGEWETQYF
TRBJ1-3 | NA | TRBV28 | NA | TGTGCCAGTGGAGAACAGTTGAACTCTGGAAACACCATATATTTT | CASGEQLNSGNTIYF
TRBJ2-2 | NA | TRBV24-1 | TRBD1 | TGTGCCACCAGTGACCCACAGGGGCCACTCACCGGGGAGCTGTTTTTT | CATSDPQGPLTGELFF
TRBJ1-3 | few | TRBV3-1/TRBV3-2 | NA | TGTGCCAGCAGCGACGGACCCGGAGCCACCATATATTTT | CASSDGPGATIYF
TRBJ2-6 | NA | TRBV10-2 | NA | TGCGCCAGCAGTGAGGGAGGATCTGGGGCCAACGTCCTGACTTTC | CASSEGGSGANVLTF
TRBJ1-1 | NA | TRBV25-1 | TRBD1 | TGTGCCAGCGCCCCTCTGACAGGGATGAACACTGAAGCTTTCTTT | CASAPLTGMNTEAFF
TRBJ2-3 | NA | TRBV18 | NA | TGTGCCAGCTCACCACCGGGCCGGACAAATACGCAGTATTTT | CASSPPGRTNTQYF
TRBJ2-5 | NA | TRBV13 | TRBD2 | TGTGCCAGCAGCTTAGCCGGGCGGGGGGGCCGAGAGACCCAGTACTTC | CASSLAGRGGRETQYF
TRBJ2-5 | NA | TRBV7-3 | NA | TGTGCCAGCAGCCCCCACGGGGGGCGAGAGACCCAGTACTTC | CASSPHGGRETQYF
TRBJ1-2 | NA | TRBV7-2 | NA | TGTGCCAGCAGCCCCAGACAGGTCGGCTATGGCTACACCTTC | CASSPRQVGYGYTF
TRBJ2-2 | NA | TRBV9 | TRBD2 | TGTGCCAGACCCGCCGGGACTAGCGGGACGAACACCGGGGAGCTGTTTTTT | CARPAGTSGTNTGELFF
TRBJ2-5 | NA | TRBV18 | TRBD2 | TGTGCCAGCTCACCGAGCGGGGGGCGAGCGGAGACCCAGTACTTC | CASSPSGGRAETQYF
TRBJ2-1 | NA | TRBV2 | NA | TGTGCCAGCAGTTTACGACAGAGCCGAAATGAGCAGTTCTTC | CASSLRQSRNEQFF
TRBJ2-5 | once | TRBV7-9 | NA | TGTGCCAGCAGCTTAGACACACTGTACCAAGAGACCCAGTACTTC | CASSLDTLYQETQYF
TRBJ2-3 | NA | TRBV6-6 | NA | TGTGCCAGCAGTTTAAGCACAGATACGCAGTATTTT | CASSLSTDTQYF
TRBJ2-3 | once | TRBV10-2 | NA | TGCGCCAGCAAGGGGGAGGGGGACACAGATACGCAGTATTTT | CASKGEGDTDTQYF
TRBJ1-3 | few | TRBV4-1 | NA | TGCGCCAGCAGCCTCCGGGACATCGACGGCACCATATATTTT | CASSLRDIDGTIYF
TRBJ1-6 | NA | TRBV5-1 | NA | TGCGCCAGCAGCCATTCGCAGGAGAATTCACCCCTCCACTTT | CASSHSQENSPLHF
TRBJ1-1 | NA | TRBV6-5 | NA | TGTGCCAGCACGGGGGCGAACACTGAAGCTTTCTTT | CASTGANTEAFF
TRBJ2-2 | few | TRBV5-1 | TRBD2 | TGCGCCAGCAGCTTGGACGGGGGGGGCACCGGGGAGCTGTTTTTT | CASSLDGGGTGELFF
TRBJ2-3 | NA | TRBV9 | TRBD2 | TGTGCCAGCAGCGTAGAAATAGCGGGGGGGCTGACCACAGATACGCAGTATTTT | CASSVEIAGGLTTDTQYF
TRBJ2-3 | NA | TRBV5-1 | TRBD1 | TGCGCCAGCAGCTGGTCGCCCCGGACAGGGAAGGGTGCAGATACGCAGTATTTT | CASSWSPRTGKGADTQYF